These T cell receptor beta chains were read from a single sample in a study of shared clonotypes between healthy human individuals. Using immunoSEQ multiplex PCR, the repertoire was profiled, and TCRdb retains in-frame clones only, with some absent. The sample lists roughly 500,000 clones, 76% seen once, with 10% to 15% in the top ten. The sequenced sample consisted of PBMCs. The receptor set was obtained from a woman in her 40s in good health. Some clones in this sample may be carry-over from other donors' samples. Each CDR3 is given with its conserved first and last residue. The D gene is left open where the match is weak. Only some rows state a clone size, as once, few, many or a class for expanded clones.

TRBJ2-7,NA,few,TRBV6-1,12,TGTGCCAGCAGTCGCGGAACCTACGAGCAGTGCTTC,CASSRGTYEQCF
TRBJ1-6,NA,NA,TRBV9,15,TGTGCCAGCAGCGTAGGGAAGTCCTATAATTCACCCCTCCACTTT,CASSVGKSYNSPLHF
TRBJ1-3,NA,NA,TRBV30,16,TGTGCCTGGAGTGCGTTTACATCTAGCTCTGGAAACACCATATATTTT,CAWSAFTSSSGNTIYF
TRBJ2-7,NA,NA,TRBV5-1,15,TGCGCCAGCAGGGGTGATACAACTAACTATGGCGAGCAGTACTTC,CASRGDTTNYGEQYF
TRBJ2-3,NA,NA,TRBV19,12,TGTGCCAGTATGGATCGGGCAGATACGCAGTATTTT,CASMDRADTQYF
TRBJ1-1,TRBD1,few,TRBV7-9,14,TGTGCCAGCAGACCACCGGGACAGGTCACTGAAGCTTTCTTT,CASRPPGQVTEAFF
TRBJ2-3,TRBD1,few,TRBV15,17,TGTGCCACCAGCAGATCACAGGGGCCAACAGGCACAGATACGCAGTATTTT,CATSRSQGPTGTDTQYF
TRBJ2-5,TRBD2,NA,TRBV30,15,TGTGCCTGGAGTACTGCTAGCGGGACCGCCGAGACCCAGTACTTC,CAWSTASGTAETQYF
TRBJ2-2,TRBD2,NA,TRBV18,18,TGTGCCAGCTCACCAAGGACTAGCGGGAGCAGGGGCACCGGGGAGCTGTTTTTT,CASSPRTSGSRGTGELFF
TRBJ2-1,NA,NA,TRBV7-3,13,TGTGCCAGCAGCGCGGGACCCTTCAATGAGCAGTTCTTC,CASSAGPFNEQFF
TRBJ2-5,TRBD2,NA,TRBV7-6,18,TGTGCCAGCAGCTTGGGGTTTTCGGCTAGCGGGAGGATGGAGACCCAGTACTTC,CASSLGFSASGRMETQYF
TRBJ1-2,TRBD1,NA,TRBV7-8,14,TGTGCCAGCAGCCACGAAATGACAGGGAGCGGCTACACCTTC,CASSHEMTGSGYTF
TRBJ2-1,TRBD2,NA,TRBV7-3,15,TGTGCCAGCAAACCGGGTAGCGGGAGTTCCGATGAGCAGTTCTTC,CASKPGSGSSDEQFF
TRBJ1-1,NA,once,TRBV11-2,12,TGTGCCAGCAGCTCCGTTAACACTGAAGCTTTCTTT,CASSSVNTEAFF
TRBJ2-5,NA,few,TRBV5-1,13,TGCGCCAGCAGGGAGTTACCGCAAGAGACCCAGTACTTC,CASRELPQETQYF
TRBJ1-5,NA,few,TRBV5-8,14,TGTGCCAGCAGCTTGGTGTCAGCCCTACAGCCCCAGCATTTT,CASSLVSALQPQHF
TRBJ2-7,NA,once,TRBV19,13,TGTGCCAGTAGTATCACACACTCCTACGAGCAGTACTTC,CASSITHSYEQYF
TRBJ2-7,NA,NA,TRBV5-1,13,TGCGCCAGCAGCCCCCAGGTTGCGTATGATCAGTACTTC,CASSPQVAYDQYF